This record covers a single T cell receptor (beta chain). What it binds is not known. The data are from a study of cytomegalovirus exposure and HLA in healthy donors. Study-wide results and caveats: TRBV6-2, TRBV6-3 and other indistinguishable V segments were excluded. Later analysis identified over 15,000 TCR beta sequences associated with HLA alleles, using a false discovery rate threshold of 0.05.

Both 60 Vbeta primers and 13 Jbeta primers went into the PCR. The method was immunoSEQ multiplex PCR; TCRdb's version includes in-frame clones alone and lacks a portion of them. This sample contains some 34,000 clones. Losses at the gene ends were 5 bases for V and 5 bases for J; bases not matched to a gene: 9. This CDR3 spans 15 amino acids. CDR1 and CDR2 from the germline V gene are PRHDT and FYEKMQ (reference sequence). The source of this sequence is a man aged 35-49 years in good health and CMV-seronegative. Sequenced input: PBMCs. The V call is TRBV13, the J call TRBJ2-5; the match to TRBD1 covers 9 bases. CDR3 sequence: CASSRSDRGLETQYF. In DNA, the CDR3 is TGTGCCAGCAGCCGAAGCGACAGGGGGTTGGAGACCCAGTACTTC.